These T cell receptor beta chains were read from a single sample in a study of blood T cell repertoires in COVID-19. Produced via immunoSEQ multiplex PCR; TCRdb's table is partial and in-frame only. The repertoire has roughly 280,000 clones, about nine tenths of them found once; the top ten carry 3%. Sequences were obtained from PBMCs or T cells enriched from blood (not recorded which). These receptors all stem from a woman in her forties or fifties who had recovered from COVID-19. Both conserved end residues are part of each CDR3. D genes are given only for firm matches. A clone size is listed for some rows: how often the clone was seen (once, few, many), or a class if it is expanded.

D: .; J: TRBJ2-3; V: TRBV7-2; size: .; CDR3: CASSLDNLAHTQYF; DNA: TGTGCCAGCAGCTTAGACAACCTAGCACATACGCAGTATTTT
D: .; J: TRBJ2-1; V: TRBV19; size: .; CDR3: CASSMSVYEQFF; DNA: TGTGCCAGTAGTATGAGCGTTTATGAGCAGTTCTTC
D: TRBD1; J: TRBJ1-1; V: TRBV7-9; size: .; CDR3: CASSSGQERRTEAFF; DNA: TGTGCCAGCAGCTCGGGACAGGAGAGGAGGACTGAAGCTTTCTTT
D: TRBD2; J: TRBJ2-7; V: TRBV27; size: .; CDR3: CASPKKTSGAYEQYF; DNA: TGTGCCAGCCCCAAAAAGACTAGCGGTGCCTACGAGCAGTACTTC
D: TRBD2; J: TRBJ2-2; V: TRBV24-1; size: .; CDR3: CATSDWASGSSGELFF; DNA: TGTGCCACCAGTGATTGGGCTAGCGGGAGTTCCGGGGAGCTGTTTTTT
D: TRBD1; J: TRBJ1-2; V: TRBV4-1; size: once; CDR3: CASSQARTGNYGYTF; DNA: TGCGCCAGCAGCCAGGCTCGGACAGGGAACTATGGCTACACCTTC
D: .; J: TRBJ2-3; V: TRBV19; size: .; CDR3: CASTLTGGSTDTQYF; DNA: TGTGCCAGTACCTTGACAGGTGGTAGCACAGATACGCAGTATTTT
D: .; J: TRBJ2-3; V: TRBV2; size: .; CDR3: CASSSLNTQYF; DNA: TGTGCCAGCAGTAGCTTAAATACGCAGTATTTT
D: .; J: TRBJ2-5; V: TRBV7-2; size: .; CDR3: CASSLRPPGETQYF; DNA: TGTGCCAGCAGCTTACGCCCTCCCGGGGAGACCCAGTACTTC
D: TRBD2; J: TRBJ2-7; V: TRBV30; size: .; CDR3: CAWRPGTSGRVDF; DNA: TGTGCCTGGAGGCCCGGGACTAGCGGGAGAGTAGACTTC
D: .; J: TRBJ2-1; V: TRBV29-1; size: .; CDR3: CSVEVVFHNEQFF; DNA: TGCAGCGTTGAAGTTGTCTTTCACAATGAGCAGTTCTTC
D: .; J: TRBJ1-6; V: TRBV28; size: .; CDR3: CASSSGGGGNSPLHF; DNA: TGTGCCAGCAGTTCCGGAGGGGGGGGCAATTCACCCCTCCACTTT
D: .; J: TRBJ1-5; V: TRBV19; size: .; CDR3: CASSKGGTAVDNQPQHF; DNA: TGTGCCAGTAGTAAAGGAGGGACCGCCGTCGACAATCAGCCCCAGCATTTT
D: TRBD2; J: TRBJ2-7; V: TRBV15; size: .; CDR3: CATSRASGSSYEQYF; DNA: TGTGCCACCAGCAGAGCTAGCGGGAGCTCCTACGAGCAGTACTTC
D: TRBD1; J: TRBJ1-3; V: TRBV5-6; size: .; CDR3: CASSEKDRGRVGNTIYF; DNA: TGTGCCAGCAGCGAGAAGGACAGGGGGCGAGTTGGAAACACCATATATTTT
D: .; J: TRBJ2-2; V: TRBV6-1; size: .; CDR3: CASSDLTGRGTGELFF; DNA: TGTGCCAGCAGTGATCTGACAGGTCGTGGTACCGGGGAGCTGTTTTTT
D: TRBD1; J: TRBJ1-2; V: TRBV28; size: .; CDR3: CASSFQGMGTGGYTF; DNA: TGTGCCAGCAGTTTTCAGGGAATGGGGACAGGCGGCTACACCTTC
D: TRBD1; J: TRBJ1-1; V: TRBV27; size: .; CDR3: CASSVWPSPGGRSAFF; DNA: TGTGCCAGCAGTGTCTGGCCCAGCCCAGGGGGGAGGTCAGCTTTCTTT
D: .; J: TRBJ2-1; V: TRBV11-3; size: .; CDR3: CASSPRRSTYNEQFF; DNA: TGTGCCAGCAGCCCTCGCAGATCGACCTACAATGAGCAGTTCTTC
D: .; J: TRBJ1-2; V: TRBV29-1; size: .; CDR3: CSVRSKGDYGYTF; DNA: TGCAGCGTGAGGAGTAAGGGGGACTATGGCTACACCTTC
D: TRBD1; J: TRBJ1-1; V: TRBV28; size: .; CDR3: CASSLNVGTGAEAFF; DNA: TGTGCCAGCAGTTTAAACGTTGGGACAGGGGCTGAAGCTTTCTTT
D: TRBD1; J: TRBJ1-3; V: TRBV10-3; size: .; CDR3: CAAGQGSGNTIYF; DNA: TGTGCCGCGGGACAGGGCTCTGGAAACACCATATATTTT
D: .; J: TRBJ1-1; V: TRBV14; size: .; CDR3: CASSGGFGTEAFF; DNA: TGTGCCAGCAGCGGAGGGTTCGGCACTGAAGCTTTCTTT
D: .; J: TRBJ1-5; V: TRBV2; size: .; CDR3: CASSAGHSNQPQHF; DNA: TGTGCCAGCAGTGCGGGTCATAGCAATCAGCCCCAGCATTTT
D: TRBD1; J: TRBJ2-7; V: TRBV11-2; size: .; CDR3: CASSLGPDRGSYEQYF; DNA: TGTGCCAGCAGCTTAGGACCCGACAGGGGCTCCTACGAGCAGTACTTC
D: .; J: TRBJ2-1; V: TRBV24-1; size: .; CDR3: CATSDSTSARVYNEQFF; DNA: TGTGCCACCAGTGATTCCACTAGTGCGCGTGTCTACAATGAGCAGTTCTTC
D: .; J: TRBJ2-6; V: TRBV5-6; size: .; CDR3: CASSLGRGANVLTF; DNA: TGTGCCAGCAGCTTGGGGAGGGGGGCCAACGTCCTGACTTTC
D: .; J: TRBJ1-2; V: TRBV5-6; size: once; CDR3: CASSSGNYGYTF; DNA: TGTGCCAGCAGTTCGGGGAACTATGGCTACACCTTC
D: .; J: TRBJ1-2; V: TRBV6-5; size: .; CDR3: CASSSPIGYTF; DNA: TGTGCCAGCAGTTCCCCAATCGGCTACACCTTC
D: TRBD1; J: TRBJ1-1; V: TRBV29-1; size: .; CDR3: CSVVGGQANTEAFF; DNA: TGCAGCGTTGTGGGGGGACAGGCGAACACTGAAGCTTTCTTT
D: TRBD1; J: TRBJ1-2; V: TRBV5-6; size: .; CDR3: CASSLDRAYGYTF; DNA: TGTGCCAGCAGCCTGGACAGGGCCTATGGCTACACCTTC
D: .; J: TRBJ2-6; V: TRBV28; size: .; CDR3: CASSYMGRKAGANVLTF; DNA: TGTGCCAGCAGTTATATGGGGCGCAAGGCTGGGGCCAACGTCCTGACTTTC
D: TRBD2; J: TRBJ2-3; V: TRBV29-1; size: .; CDR3: CSVAPSGRGSTDTQYF; DNA: TGCAGCGTTGCTCCTAGCGGGAGGGGGTCTACAGATACGCAGTATTTT
D: .; J: TRBJ1-1; V: TRBV4-1; size: .; CDR3: CASSQALSPTEAFF; DNA: TGCGCCAGCAGCCAGGCCCTTTCCCCCACTGAAGCTTTCTTT
D: .; J: TRBJ1-5; V: TRBV19; size: .; CDR3: CASSVGLFSNQPQHF; DNA: TGTGCCAGTAGTGTGGGACTTTTCTCCAATCAGCCCCAGCATTTT
D: TRBD1; J: TRBJ1-5; V: TRBV7-2; size: .; CDR3: CASSFTGVNQPQHF; DNA: TGTGCCAGCAGCTTTACAGGGGTCAATCAGCCCCAGCATTTT
D: TRBD1; J: TRBJ1-1; V: TRBV15; size: .; CDR3: CATSRAVGQGRAFF; DNA: TGTGCCACCAGCAGAGCCGTTGGACAGGGAAGAGCTTTCTTT
D: TRBD1; J: TRBJ1-4; V: TRBV6-5; size: once; CDR3: CASRTGGRGNEKLFF; DNA: TGTGCCAGCAGGACAGGGGGAAGGGGTAATGAAAAACTGTTTTTT
D: TRBD2; J: TRBJ2-1; V: TRBV4-2; size: .; CDR3: CASSQEGEGRREQFF; DNA: TGTGCCAGCAGCCAAGAGGGGGAGGGCCGACGAGAGCAGTTCTTC
D: TRBD1; J: TRBJ1-1; V: TRBV19; size: .; CDR3: CASSIPDRGPGTEAFF; DNA: TGTGCCAGTAGTATTCCGGACAGGGGGCCGGGTACTGAAGCTTTCTTT
D: TRBD1; J: TRBJ2-7; V: TRBV11-2; size: .; CDR3: CASSLQAGGFYEQYF; DNA: TGTGCCAGCAGCTTACAGGCAGGGGGCTTCTACGAGCAGTACTTC
D: TRBD2; J: TRBJ2-5; V: TRBV5-5; size: .; CDR3: CASSFLAGGQQETQYF; DNA: TGTGCCAGCAGCTTCTTAGCGGGGGGACAGCAAGAGACCCAGTACTTC
D: .; J: TRBJ2-5; V: TRBV20-1; size: .; CDR3: CSATLEETQYF; DNA: TGCAGTGCTACTCTAGAGGAGACCCAGTACTTC
D: TRBD2; J: TRBJ2-3; V: TRBV7-2; size: .; CDR3: CASSLLGTRSTDTQYF; DNA: TGTGCCAGCAGCTTATTGGGGACTAGGAGCACAGATACGCAGTATTTT
D: .; J: TRBJ2-2; V: TRBV4-2; size: .; CDR3: CASSLPLDITGELFF; DNA: TGTGCCAGCAGCTTACCTCTAGATATCACCGGGGAGCTGTTTTTT
D: TRBD2; J: TRBJ2-7; V: TRBV28; size: .; CDR3: CASSGHGGGYEQYF; DNA: TGTGCCAGCAGTGGCCACGGGGGGGGCTACGAGCAGTACTTC
D: TRBD1; J: TRBJ1-5; V: TRBV5-1; size: .; CDR3: CASSRTGRDDQPQHF; DNA: TGCGCCAGCAGCCGGACAGGCCGTGACGATCAGCCCCAGCATTTT